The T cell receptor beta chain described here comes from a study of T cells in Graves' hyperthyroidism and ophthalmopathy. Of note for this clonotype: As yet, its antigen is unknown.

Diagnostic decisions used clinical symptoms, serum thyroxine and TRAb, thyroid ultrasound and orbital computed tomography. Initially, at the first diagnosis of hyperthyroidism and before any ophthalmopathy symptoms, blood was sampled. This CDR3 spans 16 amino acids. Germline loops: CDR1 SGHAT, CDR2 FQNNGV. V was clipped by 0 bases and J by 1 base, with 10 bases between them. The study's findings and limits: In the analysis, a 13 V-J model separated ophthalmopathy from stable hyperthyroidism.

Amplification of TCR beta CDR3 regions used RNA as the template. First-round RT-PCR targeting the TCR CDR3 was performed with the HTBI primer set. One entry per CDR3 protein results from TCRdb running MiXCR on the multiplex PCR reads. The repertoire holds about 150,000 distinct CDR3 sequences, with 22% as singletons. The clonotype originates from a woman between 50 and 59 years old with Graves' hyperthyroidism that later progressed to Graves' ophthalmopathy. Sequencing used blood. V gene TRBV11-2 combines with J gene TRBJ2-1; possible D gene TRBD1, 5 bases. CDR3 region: CASSLDGATSYNEQFF. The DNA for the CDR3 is TGTGCCAGCAGCTTAGATGGGGCGACGTCCTACAATGAGCAGTTCTTC.